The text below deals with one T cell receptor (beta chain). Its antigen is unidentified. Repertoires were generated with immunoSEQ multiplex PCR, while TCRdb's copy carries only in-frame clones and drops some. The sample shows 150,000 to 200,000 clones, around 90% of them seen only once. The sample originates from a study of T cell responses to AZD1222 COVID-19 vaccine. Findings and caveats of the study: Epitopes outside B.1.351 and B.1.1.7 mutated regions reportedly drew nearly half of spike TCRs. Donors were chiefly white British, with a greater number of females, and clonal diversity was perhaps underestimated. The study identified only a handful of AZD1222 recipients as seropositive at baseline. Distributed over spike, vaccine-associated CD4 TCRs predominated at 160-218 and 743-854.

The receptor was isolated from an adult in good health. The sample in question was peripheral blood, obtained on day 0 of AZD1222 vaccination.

The CDR3 sequence: CASSQRTGAANYGYTF. The CDR3 DNA follows: TGTGCCAGCAGCCAGCGGACAGGGGCTGCTAACTATGGCTACACCTTC. The V call is TRBV4-2, the J call TRBJ1-2; TRBD1 aligns across 9 bases. Germline V gene lookup returns CDR1 LGHNA and CDR2 YNFKEQ. The junction had 5 bases not matched to a gene; V was cut back by 3 bases and J by 0 bases. CDR3 size: 16 residues.